The 6 T cell receptor beta chains below were found in one sample sequenced in a study of blood T cell repertoires in COVID-19. Assay: immunoSEQ multiplex PCR; the TCRdb copy retains only in-frame clones and omits some. The table has about 430,000 clones, roughly 90% seen once. The source material was peripheral blood. The receptors originated from a man aged 18 to 30 with COVID-19, enrolled during active disease.

The V gene is TRBV5-1, the J gene TRBJ2-1; a possible D gene is TRBD2 (5 bases). Germline loops: CDR1 SGHRS, CDR2 YFSETQ. The CDR3 consists of 14 residues. The V gene lost 2 bases and the J gene lost 0 bases, with 6 bases spanning the gap. This CDR3 is CASSFGSSYNEQFF. The CDR3 region has the DNA TGCGCCAGCAGCTTTGGGAGCTCCTACAATGAGCAGTTCTTC.

V is TRBV27 and J is TRBJ1-2; no definite D call. Per the germline V gene, CDR1 is MNHEY and CDR2 is SMNVEV (reference sequence). The CDR3 consists of 13 residues. Trimming removed 8 bases from V and 4 bases from J, with 14 bases in between. CDR3: CASCQTPGYGYTF. Here the CDR3 DNA reads TGTGCCAGCTGCCAAACCCCGGGCTATGGCTACACCTTC.

The chain employs TRBV3-1 (or the pseudogene TRBV3-2) and TRBJ1-2; 7 bases line up with TRBD1. This CDR3 has 14 amino acids. V shed 1 base and J 10 bases; nucleotides not matched to a gene: 9. The V gene's germline CDR1 is LGHDT and CDR2 YNNKEL (reference sequence). The CDR3 sequence is CASSQVADRADYTF. The CDR3 nucleotides are TGTGCCAGCAGCCAAGTCGCTGACAGGGCGGACTACACCTTC.

The rearrangement uses TRBV19 and TRBJ2-2, with 7 bases identical to TRBD1. The junction had 3 bases not matched to a gene; V was cut back by 8 bases and J by 3 bases. The CDR3 covers 13 residues. Germline CDR1 and CDR2: LNHDA and SQIVND (reference sequence). The CDR3 here is CASWDSHTGELFF. CDR3 DNA sequence: TGTGCCAGTTGGGACAGTCACACCGGGGAGCTGTTTTTT.

The V and J genes are TRBV5-6 and TRBJ2-1; the match to TRBD1 covers 7 bases. Losses at the gene ends were 5 bases for V and 3 bases for J; bases not matched to a gene: 5. Germline V lookup: CDR1 SGHDT, CDR2 YYEEEE. CDR3 length equals 14 residues. The chain's CDR3 is CASRLTGVYNEQFF. As DNA, the CDR3 is TGTGCCAGCAGATTAACAGGGGTCTACAATGAGCAGTTCTTC. Using reference TRBV5-6 and TRBJ2-1 for the parts outside the CDR3, the full variable domain is DAGVTQSPTHLIKTRGQQVTLRCSPKSGHDTVSWYQQALGQGPQFIFQYYEEEERQRGNFPDRFSGHQFPNYSSELNVNALLLGDSALYLCASRLTGVYNEQFFGPGTRLTVL.

V is TRBV12-3 or TRBV12-4 and J is TRBJ2-1; TRBD2 is a possible D gene (6 bases). The CDR3 is 12 amino acids. Between the trimmed V and J ends, which lost 7 bases and 5 bases, there was a span of 9 bases. CDR3 bases: TGTGCCAGCACCAGGGAGGACAATGAGCAGTTCTTC. Its protein product is CASTREDNEQFF.